One T cell receptor (beta chain) is described in this entry. The use of a sample-barcoded 5' primer and a J-beta primer mix characterized a second PCR of roughly 6 to 11 cycles. TCRdb independently ran MiXCR on the 5' RACE reads; one entry per CDR3 protein. The data show around 1,900,000 distinct CDR3 sequences, around 42% seen once. The data stem from a study of blood T cells in healthy people across ages. The overall study: About one barcoded TCR beta cDNA was captured per two T cells.

The extraction recovered at least 5 micrograms of total RNA per sample. The CDR3 length is 16 residues. J was trimmed by 8 bases and V by 0 bases; bases with no gene match: 5. The germline V gene has CDR1 SGHAT and CDR2 FQNNGV. The genes are TRBV11-2 and TRBJ2-1; 12 nucleotides align to TRBD2. This clonotype originated in a human donor in good health. Sequenced material: blood. The CDR3 spells CASSLDLAGGGYEQFF. The CDR3 DNA is TGTGCCAGCAGCTTAGATCTAGCGGGAGGGGGGTATGAGCAGTTCTTC.